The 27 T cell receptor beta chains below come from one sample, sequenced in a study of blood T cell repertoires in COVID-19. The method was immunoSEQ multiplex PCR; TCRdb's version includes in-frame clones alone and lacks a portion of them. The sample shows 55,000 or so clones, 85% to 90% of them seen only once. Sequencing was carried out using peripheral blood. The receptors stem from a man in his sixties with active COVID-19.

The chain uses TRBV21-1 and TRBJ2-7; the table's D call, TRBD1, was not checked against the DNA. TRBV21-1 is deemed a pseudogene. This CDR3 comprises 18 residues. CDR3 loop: CASSNALPGQGKPYEQYF. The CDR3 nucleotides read TGTGCCAGCAGCAATGCACTCCCGGGACAGGGCAAGCCCTACGAGCAGTACTTC.

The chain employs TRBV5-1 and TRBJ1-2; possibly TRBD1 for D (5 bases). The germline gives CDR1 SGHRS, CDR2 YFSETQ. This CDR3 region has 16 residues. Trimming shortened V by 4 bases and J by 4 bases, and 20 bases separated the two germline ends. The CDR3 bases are TGCGCCAGCAGCGATGACAGCTCTCTAAGGACCTATGGCTACACCTTC. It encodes CASSDDSSLRTYGYTF.

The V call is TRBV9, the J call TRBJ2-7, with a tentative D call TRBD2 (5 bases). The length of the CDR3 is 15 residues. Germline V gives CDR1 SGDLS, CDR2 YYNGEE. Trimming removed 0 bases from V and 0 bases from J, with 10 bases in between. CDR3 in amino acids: CASSVGAGSSYEQYF. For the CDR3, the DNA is TGTGCCAGCAGCGTAGGGGCGGGTAGCTCCTACGAGCAGTACTTC.

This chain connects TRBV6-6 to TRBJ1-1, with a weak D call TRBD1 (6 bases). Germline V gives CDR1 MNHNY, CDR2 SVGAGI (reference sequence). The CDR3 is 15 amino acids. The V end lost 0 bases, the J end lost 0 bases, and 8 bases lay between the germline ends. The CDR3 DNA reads TGTGCCAGCAGTTACTCGGGGACACTGAACACTGAAGCTTTCTTT. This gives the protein CASSYSGTLNTEAFF.

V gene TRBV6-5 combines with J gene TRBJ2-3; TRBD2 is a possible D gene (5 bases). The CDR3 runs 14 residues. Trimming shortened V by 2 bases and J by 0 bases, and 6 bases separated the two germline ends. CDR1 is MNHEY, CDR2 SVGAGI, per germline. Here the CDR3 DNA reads TGTGCCAGCAGTTACCGGACTAGCACAGATACGCAGTATTTT. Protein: CASSYRTSTDTQYF.

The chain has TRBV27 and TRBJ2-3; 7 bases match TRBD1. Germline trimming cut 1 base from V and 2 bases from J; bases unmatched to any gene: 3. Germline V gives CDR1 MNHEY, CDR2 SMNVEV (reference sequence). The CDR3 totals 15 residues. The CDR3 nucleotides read TGTGCCAGCAGTTTATACAGGGGCATCACAGATACGCAGTATTTT. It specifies CASSLYRGITDTQYF.

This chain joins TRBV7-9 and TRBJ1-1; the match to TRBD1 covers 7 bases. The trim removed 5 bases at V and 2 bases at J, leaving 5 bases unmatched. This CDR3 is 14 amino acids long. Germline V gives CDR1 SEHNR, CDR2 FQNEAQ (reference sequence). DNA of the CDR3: TGTGCCAGCAGCGCCCGGGACAGAAACACTGAAGCTTTCTTT. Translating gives CASSARDRNTEAFF.

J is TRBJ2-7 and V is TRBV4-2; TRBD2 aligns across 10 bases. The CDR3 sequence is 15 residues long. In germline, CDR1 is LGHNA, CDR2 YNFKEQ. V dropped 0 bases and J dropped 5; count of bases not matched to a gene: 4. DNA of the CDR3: TGTGCCAGCAGCCAAGATTCTAGCGGGAGTGACGAGCAGTACTTC. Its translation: CASSQDSSGSDEQYF.

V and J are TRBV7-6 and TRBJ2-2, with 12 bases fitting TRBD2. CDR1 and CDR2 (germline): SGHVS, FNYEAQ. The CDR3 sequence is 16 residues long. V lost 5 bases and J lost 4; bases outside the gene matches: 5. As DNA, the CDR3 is TGTGCCAGCAGCATCGGGACTAGCGGGCCCACCGGGGAGCTGTTTTTT. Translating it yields CASSIGTSGPTGELFF.

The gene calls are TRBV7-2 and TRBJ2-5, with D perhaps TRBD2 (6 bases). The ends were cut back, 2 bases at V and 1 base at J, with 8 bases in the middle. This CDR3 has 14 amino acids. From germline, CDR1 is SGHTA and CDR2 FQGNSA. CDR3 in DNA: TGTGCCAGCAGCTTAATGGGACTCCAAGAGACCCAGTACTTC. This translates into CASSLMGLQETQYF.

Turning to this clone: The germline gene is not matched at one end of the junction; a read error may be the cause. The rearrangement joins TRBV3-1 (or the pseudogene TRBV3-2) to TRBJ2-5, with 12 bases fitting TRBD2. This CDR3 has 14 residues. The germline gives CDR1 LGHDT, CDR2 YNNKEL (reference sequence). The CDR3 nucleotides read TGTGCCAGCAGCCAAGGACTAGCGGGAGAGCCCCAGTACTTC. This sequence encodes CASSQGLAGEPQYF.

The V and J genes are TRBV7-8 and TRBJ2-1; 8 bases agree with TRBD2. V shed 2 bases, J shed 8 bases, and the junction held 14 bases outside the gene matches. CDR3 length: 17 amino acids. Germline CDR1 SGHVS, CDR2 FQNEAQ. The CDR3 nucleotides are TGTGCCAGCAGCTTATATGCTGCGGGAGGTGTTTCGGATGAGCAGTTCTTC. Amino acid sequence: CASSLYAAGGVSDEQFF.

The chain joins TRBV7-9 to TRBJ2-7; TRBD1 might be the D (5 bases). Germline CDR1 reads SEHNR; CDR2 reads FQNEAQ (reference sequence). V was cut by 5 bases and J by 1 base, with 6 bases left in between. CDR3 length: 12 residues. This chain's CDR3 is CASSPGSYEQYF. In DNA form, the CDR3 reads TGTGCCAGCAGCCCAGGGTCCTACGAGCAGTACTTC.

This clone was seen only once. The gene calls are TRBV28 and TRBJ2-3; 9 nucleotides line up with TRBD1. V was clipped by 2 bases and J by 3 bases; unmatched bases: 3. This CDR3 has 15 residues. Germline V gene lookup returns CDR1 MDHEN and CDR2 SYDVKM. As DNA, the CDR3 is TGTGCCAGCAGTTTAGGGGACAGGGAAACAGATACGCAGTATTTT. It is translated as CASSLGDRETDTQYF.

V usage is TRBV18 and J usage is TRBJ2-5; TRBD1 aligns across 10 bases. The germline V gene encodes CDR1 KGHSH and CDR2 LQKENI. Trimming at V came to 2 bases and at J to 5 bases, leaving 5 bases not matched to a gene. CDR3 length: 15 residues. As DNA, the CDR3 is TGTGCCAGCTCACCAGGTGTGACAGGGGGCGAGACCCAGTACTTC. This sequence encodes CASSPGVTGGETQYF.

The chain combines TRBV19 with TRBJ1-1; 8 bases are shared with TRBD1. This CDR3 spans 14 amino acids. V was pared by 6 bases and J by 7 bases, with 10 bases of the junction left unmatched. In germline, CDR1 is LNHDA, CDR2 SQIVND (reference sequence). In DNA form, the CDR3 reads TGTGCCAGTAGCCCGGACAGGGTATTTGTTGAAGCTTTCTTT. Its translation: CASSPDRVFVEAFF.

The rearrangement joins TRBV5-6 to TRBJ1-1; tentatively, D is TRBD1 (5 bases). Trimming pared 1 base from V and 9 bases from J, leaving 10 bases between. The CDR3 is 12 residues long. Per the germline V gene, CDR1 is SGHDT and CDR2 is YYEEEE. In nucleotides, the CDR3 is TGTGCCAGCAGCTTGTCTGGGGCTCAAGCTTTCTTT. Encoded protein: CASSLSGAQAFF.

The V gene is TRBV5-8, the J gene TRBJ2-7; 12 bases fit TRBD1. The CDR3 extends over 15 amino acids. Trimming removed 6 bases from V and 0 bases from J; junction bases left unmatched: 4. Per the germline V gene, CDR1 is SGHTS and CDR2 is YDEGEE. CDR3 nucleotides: TGTGCCAGCAACGTGGGACAGGGGGCCTCCTACGAGCAGTACTTC. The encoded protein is CASNVGQGASYEQYF.

The chain's CDR3 is CASRSLLRGKGGYTF. The CDR3 DNA sequence: TGTGCCAGCAGATCCCTTCTCAGGGGGAAAGGCGGCTACACCTTC. The chain recombines TRBV11-2 with TRBJ1-2; TRBD1 agrees at 7 bases. The ends lost 6 bases at V and 8 bases at J; junction bases unmatched: 15. Germline V gene lookup returns CDR1 SGHAT and CDR2 FQNNGV. This CDR3 is 15 amino acids long.

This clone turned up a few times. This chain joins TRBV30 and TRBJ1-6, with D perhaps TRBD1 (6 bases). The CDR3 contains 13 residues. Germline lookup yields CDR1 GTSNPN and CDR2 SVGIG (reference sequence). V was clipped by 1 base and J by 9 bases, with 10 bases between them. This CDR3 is CAWSETRGSPLHF. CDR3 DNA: TGTGCCTGGAGTGAAACCAGGGGTTCACCCCTCCACTTT.

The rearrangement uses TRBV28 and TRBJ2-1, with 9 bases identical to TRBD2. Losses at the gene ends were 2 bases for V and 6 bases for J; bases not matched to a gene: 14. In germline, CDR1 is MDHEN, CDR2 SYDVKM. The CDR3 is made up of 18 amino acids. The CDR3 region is CASSLNFGGSGSINEQFF. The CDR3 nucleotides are TGTGCCAGCAGTTTAAATTTCGGGGGTAGCGGGAGTATCAATGAGCAGTTCTTC.

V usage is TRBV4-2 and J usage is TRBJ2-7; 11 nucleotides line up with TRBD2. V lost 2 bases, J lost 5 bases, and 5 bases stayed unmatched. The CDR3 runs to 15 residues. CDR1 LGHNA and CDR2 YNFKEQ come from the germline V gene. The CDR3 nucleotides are TGTGCCAGCAGCCAACGACTAGCGGGAAATAACGAGCAGTACTTC. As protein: CASSQRLAGNNEQYF.

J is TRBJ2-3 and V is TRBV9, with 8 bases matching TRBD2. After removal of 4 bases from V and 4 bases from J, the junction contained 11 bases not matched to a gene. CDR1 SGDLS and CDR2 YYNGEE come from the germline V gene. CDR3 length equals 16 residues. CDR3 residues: CASSPREREIPDTQYF. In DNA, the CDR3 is TGTGCCAGCAGCCCCCGGGAGCGGGAGATCCCAGATACGCAGTATTTT.

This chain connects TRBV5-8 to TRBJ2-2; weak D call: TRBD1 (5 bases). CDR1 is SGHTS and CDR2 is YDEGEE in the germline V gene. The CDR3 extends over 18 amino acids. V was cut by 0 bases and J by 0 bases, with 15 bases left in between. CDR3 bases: TGTGCCAGCAGCTTGGGTGGCAGGGCATATACGAACACCGGGGAGCTGTTTTTT. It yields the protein CASSLGGRAYTNTGELFF.

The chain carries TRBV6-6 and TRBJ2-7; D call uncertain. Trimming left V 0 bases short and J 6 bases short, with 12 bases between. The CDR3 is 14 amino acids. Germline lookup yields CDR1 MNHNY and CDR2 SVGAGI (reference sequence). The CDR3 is CASSYSTPSGEQYF. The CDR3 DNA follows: TGTGCCAGCAGTTACTCGACCCCCTCGGGCGAGCAGTACTTC.

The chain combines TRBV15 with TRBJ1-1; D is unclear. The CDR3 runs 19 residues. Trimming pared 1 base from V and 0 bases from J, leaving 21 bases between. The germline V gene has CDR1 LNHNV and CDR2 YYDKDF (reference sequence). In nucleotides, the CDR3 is TGTGCCACCAGCAGAGCGGGGTCGACGGACTTACCTTTGAACACTGAAGCTTTCTTT. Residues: CATSRAGSTDLPLNTEAFF.

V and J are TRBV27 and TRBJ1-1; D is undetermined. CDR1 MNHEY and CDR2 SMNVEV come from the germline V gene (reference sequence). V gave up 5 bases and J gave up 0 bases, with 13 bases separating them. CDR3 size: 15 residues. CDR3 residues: CASSPLTGMNTEAFF. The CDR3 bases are TGTGCCAGCAGTCCCCTAACGGGGATGAACACTGAAGCTTTCTTT.